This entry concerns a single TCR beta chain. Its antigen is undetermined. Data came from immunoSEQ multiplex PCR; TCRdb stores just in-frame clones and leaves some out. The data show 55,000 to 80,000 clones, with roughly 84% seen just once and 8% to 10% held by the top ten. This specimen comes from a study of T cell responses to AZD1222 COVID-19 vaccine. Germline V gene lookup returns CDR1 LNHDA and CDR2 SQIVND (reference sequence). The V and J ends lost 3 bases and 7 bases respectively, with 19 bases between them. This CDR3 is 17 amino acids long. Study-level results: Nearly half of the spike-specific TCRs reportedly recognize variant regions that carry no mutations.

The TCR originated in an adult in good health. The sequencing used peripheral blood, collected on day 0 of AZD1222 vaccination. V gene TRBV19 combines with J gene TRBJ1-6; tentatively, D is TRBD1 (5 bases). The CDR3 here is CASSIQGSGQGNSPLHF. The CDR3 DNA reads TGTGCCAGTAGTATTCAAGGGTCCGGACAAGGCAATTCACCCCTCCACTTT.